These 5 T cell receptor beta chains share one sample of origin, sequenced in a study of cytomegalovirus exposure and HLA in healthy donors listed by TCRdb under 2017. The library came from the immunoSEQ multiplex PCR assay. The multiplex PCR relied on a mix of 60 forward primers for TCR Vbeta segments and 13 reverse primers for TCR Jbeta segments. Not all clones reach the TCRdb copy of this immuneACCESS table, which keeps in-frame sequences only. Checked studies attribute under half of the gap to unresolved V genes and leave the rest unexplained. Counted in this sample were some 180,000 clones; around 82% of them appeared once. The ten largest account for 1.7% of the sample. The sample was PBMCs. The receptor source for this set is a middle-aged man in good health and CMV-seropositive.

The chain recombines TRBV7-2 with TRBJ1-1; no definite D call. CDR3 length equals 14 residues. The V and J ends lost 8 bases and 1 base respectively, with 14 bases between them. The germline CDR1 and CDR2 sequences are SGHTA and FQGNSA. This CDR3 reads CASGIGGWNTEAFF. The DNA for the CDR3 is TGTGCCAGCGGGATAGGCGGGTGGAACACTGAAGCTTTCTTT.

V is TRBV6-6 and J is TRBJ1-5, with D perhaps TRBD1 (5 bases). CDR1 is MNHNY, CDR2 SVGAGI, per germline (reference sequence). V lost 0 bases and J lost 4, with 10 bases in between. The CDR3 contains 15 residues. In DNA form, the CDR3 reads TGTGCCAGCAGTTACTCTTGGCAGGGTAATCAGCCCCAGCATTTT. Translation gives CASSYSWQGNQPQHF.

This clone has a single count. The rearrangement joins TRBV5-1 to TRBJ1-2; 10 nucleotides match TRBD1. This CDR3 contains 15 residues. V shed 0 bases and J 4 bases; nucleotides not matched to a gene: 3. The V gene's germline CDR1 is SGHRS and CDR2 YFSETQ. The CDR3 DNA reads TGCGCCAGCAGCTTGGGGACAGGGGGAAGCTATGGCTACACCTTC. Translation gives CASSLGTGGSYGYTF.

The chain joins TRBV5-1 to TRBJ2-7; 10 bases map to TRBD2. Germline V gives CDR1 SGHRS, CDR2 YFSETQ. This CDR3 has 16 amino acids. J lost 5 bases, V lost 0 bases, and 8 bases had no gene match. The CDR3 DNA reads as TGCGCCAGCAGCTTGGGAGCGGGAGGGCTACATCACGAGCAGTACTTC. Its protein is CASSLGAGGLHHEQYF. Based on the CDR3 plus reference TRBV5-1 and TRBJ2-7, the full variable domain is KAGVTQTPRYLIKTRGQQVTLSCSPISGHRSVSWYQQTPGQGLQFLFEYFSETQRNKGNFPGRFSGRQFSNSRSEMNVSTLELGDSALYLCASSLGAGGLHHEQYFGPGTRLTVT.

This CDR3 reads CASSSTTGAGQPQHF. CDR3 bases: TGTGCCAGCAGCTCTACTACAGGGGCTGGGCAGCCCCAGCATTTT. The rearrangement joins TRBV28 to TRBJ1-5, with 7 nucleotides matching TRBD1. CDR3 size: 15 residues. Looked up from germline, CDR1 is MDHEN and CDR2 is SYDVKM. The junction had 12 bases not matched to a gene; V was cut back by 6 bases and J by 7 bases.